This TCR beta chain was identified in a study of regulatory T cells in long-lasting Graves disease. Germline V CDR1 and CDR2: MNHEY, SVGEGT. Germline trimming cut 5 bases from V and 5 bases from J; bases unmatched to any gene: 7. This CDR3 has 15 residues. CDR3-region Arm-PCR and iRepertoire HTBI primers produced the TCR beta libraries. MiXCR was run by TCRdb on the multiplex PCR reads, yielding one entry per CDR3 protein. The repertoire includes roughly 350,000 distinct CDR3 sequences, 16% of them detected once, and 25% to 30% sits in the top ten. This sample's time point: newly diagnosed GD, antithyroid drugs for less than 3 months. The authors made the TCR library using RNA they extracted from PBMCs. These sequences were also reported in another study, on T cells in Graves' hyperthyroidism and ophthalmopathy. As that report states: When the TCR CDR3 underwent first-round RT-PCR, the HTBI primer set was used.

This receptor was taken from a man aged 35-49 years with Graves disease. This chain joins TRBV6-2 or TRBV6-3 and TRBJ2-5, with TRBD1 matching over 11 bases. This material consisted of peripheral blood mononuclear cells (PBMCs), taken at new diagnosis, from a patient treated with antithyroid drugs. The CDR3 DNA sequence: TGTGCCAGCAGTGAGGACAGGGGGCTCCCGGAGACCCAGTACTTC. It translates to CASSEDRGLPETQYF.